This T cell receptor beta chain was identified in a study of early stage breast cancer tumors. Study-level background: Among approximately 12 ER+/PR+/HER2- tumors, eight were ductal, four lobular.

The study, taken as a whole, reports: Enriched TCRB sequences shared across patients were mostly commonly generated sequences.

Each sample had two DNA replicates, roughly 0.5 ug blood or around 1.5 ug tissue. Clones were read by immunoSEQ multiplex PCR, and TCRdb kept only the in-frame ones, dropping some. The table shows just over 70,000 clones, with approximately 79% occurring only once. In the case of this clone: Its antigen remains unidentified.

The germline V and J ends were trimmed by 0 bases and 0 bases, with 12 bases remaining between them. This CDR3 is built from 17 residues. Per the germline V gene, CDR1 is LNHNV and CDR2 is YYDKDF (reference sequence). This clonotype was sampled from a person between 55 and 70 years old with breast cancer. Sequences were obtained from blood. V and J are TRBV15 and TRBJ1-5; D perhaps matches TRBD1 (5 bases). The DNA of the CDR3 is TGTGCCACCAGCAGAGATCTGGGGGTGGGTAGCAATCAGCCCCAGCATTTT. Translation: CATSRDLGVGSNQPQHF.